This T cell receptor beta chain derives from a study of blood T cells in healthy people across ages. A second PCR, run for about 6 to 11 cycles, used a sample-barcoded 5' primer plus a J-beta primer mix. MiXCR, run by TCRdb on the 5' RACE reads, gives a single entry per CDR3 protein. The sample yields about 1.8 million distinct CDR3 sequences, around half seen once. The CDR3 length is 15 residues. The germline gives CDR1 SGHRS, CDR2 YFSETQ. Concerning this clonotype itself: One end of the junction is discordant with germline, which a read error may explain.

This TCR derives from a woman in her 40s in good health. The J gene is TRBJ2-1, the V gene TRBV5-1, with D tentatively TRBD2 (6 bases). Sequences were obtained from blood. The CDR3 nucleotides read TGCGCCAGCAGCTTGGAACGAACTAGCTACAGTGAGCAGTTCTTC. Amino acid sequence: CASSLERTSYSEQFF.